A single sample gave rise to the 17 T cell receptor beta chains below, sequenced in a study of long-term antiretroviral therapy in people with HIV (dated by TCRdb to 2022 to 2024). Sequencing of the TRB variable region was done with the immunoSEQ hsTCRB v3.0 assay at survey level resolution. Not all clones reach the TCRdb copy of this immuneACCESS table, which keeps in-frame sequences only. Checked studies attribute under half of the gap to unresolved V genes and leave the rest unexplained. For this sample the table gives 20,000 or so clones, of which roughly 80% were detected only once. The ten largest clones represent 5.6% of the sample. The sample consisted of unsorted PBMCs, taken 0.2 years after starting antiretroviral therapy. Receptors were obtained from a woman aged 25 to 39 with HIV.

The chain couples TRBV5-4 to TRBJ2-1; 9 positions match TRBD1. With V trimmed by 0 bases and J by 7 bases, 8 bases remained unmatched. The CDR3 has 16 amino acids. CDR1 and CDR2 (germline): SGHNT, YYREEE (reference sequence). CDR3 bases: TGTGCCAGCAGCTTGGGTTTGGACAGGGGATTTAATGAGCAGTTCTTC. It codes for CASSLGLDRGFNEQFF. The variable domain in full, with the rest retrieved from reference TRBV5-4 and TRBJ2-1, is ETGVTQSPTHLIKTRGQQVTLRCSSQSGHNTVSWYQQALGQGPQFIFQYYREEENGRGNFPPRFSGLQFPNYSSELNVNALELDDSALYLCASSLGLDRGFNEQFFGPGTRLTVL.

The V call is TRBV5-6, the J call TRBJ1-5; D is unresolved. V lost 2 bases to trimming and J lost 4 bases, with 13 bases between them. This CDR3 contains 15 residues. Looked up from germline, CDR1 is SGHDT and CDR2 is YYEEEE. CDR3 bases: TGTGCCAGCAGCTTTGGGCAGGCCATGAATCAGCCCCAGCATTTT. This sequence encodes CASSFGQAMNQPQHF.

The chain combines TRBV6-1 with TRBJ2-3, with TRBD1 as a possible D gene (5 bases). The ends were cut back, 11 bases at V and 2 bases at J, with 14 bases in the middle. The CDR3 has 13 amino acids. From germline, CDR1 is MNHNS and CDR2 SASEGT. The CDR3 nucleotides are TGTGCCTCCGTCGGACACCCCACAGATACGCAGTATTTT. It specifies CASVGHPTDTQYF.

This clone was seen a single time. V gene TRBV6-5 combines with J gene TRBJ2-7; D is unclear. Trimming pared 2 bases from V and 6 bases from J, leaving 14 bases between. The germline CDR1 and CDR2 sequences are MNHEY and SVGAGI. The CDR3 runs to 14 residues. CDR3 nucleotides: TGTGCCAGCAGTTACATGGCAGGACCGCTCGAGCAGTACTTC. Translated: CASSYMAGPLEQYF.

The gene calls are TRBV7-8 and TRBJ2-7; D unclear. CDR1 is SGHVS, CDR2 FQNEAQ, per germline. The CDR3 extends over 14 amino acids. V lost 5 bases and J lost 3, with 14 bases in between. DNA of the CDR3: TGTGCCAGCAGCACTACTGACATAAACTACGAGCAGTACGTC. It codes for CASSTTDINYEQYV.

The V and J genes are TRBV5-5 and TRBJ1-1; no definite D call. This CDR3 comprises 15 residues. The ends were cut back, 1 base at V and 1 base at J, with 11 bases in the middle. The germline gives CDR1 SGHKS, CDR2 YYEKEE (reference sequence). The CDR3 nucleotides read TGTGCCAGCAGCTTGTTGCCCGAGGGGAACACTGAAGCTTTCTTT. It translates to CASSLLPEGNTEAFF. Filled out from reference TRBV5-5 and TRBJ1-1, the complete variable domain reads DAGVTQSPTHLIKTRGQQVTLRCSPISGHKSVSWYQQVLGQGPQFIFQYYEKEERGRGNFPDRFSARQFPNYSSELNVNALLLGDSALYLCASSLLPEGNTEAFFGQGTRLTVV.

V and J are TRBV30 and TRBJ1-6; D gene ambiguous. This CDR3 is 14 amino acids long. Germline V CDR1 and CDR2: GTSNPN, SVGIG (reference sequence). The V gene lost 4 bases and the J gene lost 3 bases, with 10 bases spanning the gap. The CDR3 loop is CAWTGGLYNSPLHF. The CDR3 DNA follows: TGTGCCTGGACGGGTGGCCTCTATAATTCACCCCTCCACTTT.

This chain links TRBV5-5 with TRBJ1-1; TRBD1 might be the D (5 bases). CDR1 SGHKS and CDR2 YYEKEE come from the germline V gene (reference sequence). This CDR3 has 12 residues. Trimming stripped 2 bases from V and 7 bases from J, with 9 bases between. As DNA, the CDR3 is TGTGCCAGCAGCTTTTTTGGGGGTGAAGCTTTCTTT. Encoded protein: CASSFFGGEAFF. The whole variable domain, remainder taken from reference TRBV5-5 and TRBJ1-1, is DAGVTQSPTHLIKTRGQQVTLRCSPISGHKSVSWYQQVLGQGPQFIFQYYEKEERGRGNFPDRFSARQFPNYSSELNVNALLLGDSALYLCASSFFGGEAFFGQGTRLTVV.

The CDR3 coding sequence is TGTGCCAGCAGCCCCGAGATGTGGTCGAACACCGGGGAGCTGTTTTTT. Translation: CASSPEMWSNTGELFF. The rearrangement joins TRBV5-4 to TRBJ2-2; D uncertain. This CDR3 is 16 amino acids long. Germline V lookup: CDR1 SGHNT, CDR2 YYREEE (reference sequence). Trimming left V 4 bases short and J 0 bases short, with 13 bases between.

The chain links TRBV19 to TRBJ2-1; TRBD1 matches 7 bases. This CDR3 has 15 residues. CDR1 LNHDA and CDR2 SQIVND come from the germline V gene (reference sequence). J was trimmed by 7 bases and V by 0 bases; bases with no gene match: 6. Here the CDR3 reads CASSIEETGWNEQFF. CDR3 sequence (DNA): TGTGCCAGTAGTATAGAGGAGACAGGGTGGAATGAGCAGTTCTTC.

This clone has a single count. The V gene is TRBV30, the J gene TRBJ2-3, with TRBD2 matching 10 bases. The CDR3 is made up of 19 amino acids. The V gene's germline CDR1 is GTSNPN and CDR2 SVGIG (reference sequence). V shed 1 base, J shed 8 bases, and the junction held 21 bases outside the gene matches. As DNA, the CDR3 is TGTGCCTGGAGTGGTATCCTCCTAGCGGGGGCCCTATCCAGGGGTACGCAGTATTTT. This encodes CAWSGILLAGALSRGTQYF.

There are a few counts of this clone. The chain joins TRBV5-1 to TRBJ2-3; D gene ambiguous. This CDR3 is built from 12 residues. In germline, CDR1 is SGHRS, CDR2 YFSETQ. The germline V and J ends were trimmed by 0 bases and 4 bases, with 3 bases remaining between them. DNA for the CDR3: TGCGCCAGCAGCTTGGTATCAGATACGCAGTATTTT. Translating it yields CASSLVSDTQYF.

In DNA form, the CDR3 reads TGTGCCAGCAGATCAGGGAACAATGAGCAGTTCTTC. As protein: CASRSGNNEQFF. The chain has TRBV7-9 and TRBJ2-1; possibly TRBD1 for D (5 bases). The V end lost 6 bases, the J end lost 5 bases, and 8 bases lay between the germline ends. CDR1 is SEHNR and CDR2 is FQNEAQ in the germline V gene (reference sequence). The CDR3 consists of 12 residues.

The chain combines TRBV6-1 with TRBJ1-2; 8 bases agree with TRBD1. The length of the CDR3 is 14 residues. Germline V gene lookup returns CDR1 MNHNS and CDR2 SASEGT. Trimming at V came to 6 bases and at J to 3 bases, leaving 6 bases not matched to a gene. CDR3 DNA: TGTGCCAGCAGCCCCGGGACAGGTTACTATGGCTACACCTTC. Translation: CASSPGTGYYGYTF.

CDR3 loop: CASSPRGGDGYTF. The CDR3 bases are TGTGCCAGCTCACCTCGAGGGGGTGATGGCTACACCTTC. V is TRBV18 and J is TRBJ1-2; a weak D match, TRBD1 (6 bases). The CDR3 is made up of 13 amino acids. In germline, CDR1 is KGHSH, CDR2 LQKENI. With 3 bases removed from V and 6 bases from J, the gap between germline ends came to 11 bases.

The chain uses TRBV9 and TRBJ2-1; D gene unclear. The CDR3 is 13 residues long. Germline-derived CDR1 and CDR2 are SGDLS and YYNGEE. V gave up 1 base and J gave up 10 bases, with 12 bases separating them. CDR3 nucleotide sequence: TGTGCCAGCAGCGTAACAGCCCTGACGGAGCAGTTCTTC. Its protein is CASSVTALTEQFF. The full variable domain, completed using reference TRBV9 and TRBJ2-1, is DSGVTQTPKHLITATGQRVTLRCSPRSGDLSVYWYQQSLDQGLQFLIQYYNGEERAKGNILERFSAQQFPDLHSELNLSSLELGDSALYFCASSVTALTEQFFGPGTRLTVL.

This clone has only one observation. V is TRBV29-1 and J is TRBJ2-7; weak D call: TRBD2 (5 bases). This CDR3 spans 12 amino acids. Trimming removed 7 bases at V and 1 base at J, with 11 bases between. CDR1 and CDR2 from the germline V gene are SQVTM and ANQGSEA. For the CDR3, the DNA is TGCAGCGCGAGACGGGATTCCTACGAGCAGTACTTC. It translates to CSARRDSYEQYF.